What follows describes a single TCR beta chain. This record belongs to a study of blood T cell repertoires in COVID-19. J lost 4 bases, V lost 2 bases, and 4 bases had no gene match. The CDR3 sequence is 15 residues long. Germline lookup yields CDR1 SGHNT and CDR2 YENEEA. TCRdb keeps only in-frame clones here, not all; method: immunoSEQ multiplex PCR. The repertoire holds about 51,000 clones, with approximately 85% as singletons. The genes are TRBV11-3 and TRBJ1-3; 8 bases align to TRBD1. The clonotype comes from a man aged 45-65 years with active COVID-19. The specimen was peripheral blood. In nucleotides, the CDR3 is TGTGCCAGCAGCTTACCCAGGGGGCGCGGAAACACCATATATTTT. Amino acid sequence: CASSLPRGRGNTIYF.